This T cell receptor (beta chain) originates from a study of human T cells and chemical hapten exposure. Time point: patch test 2, 6 weeks after DPC sensitization. Treatment meaning: therapeutic diphenylcyclopropenone sensitization with weekly scalp DPC. This clonotype is a singleton in its sample. V was shortened by 5 bases and J by 4 bases, with 8 bases between the two germline ends. This CDR3 is built from 12 residues. In germline, CDR1 is SGHRS, CDR2 YFSETQ. Each CDR3 protein gets one entry after TCRdb re-called the RACE reads with MiXCR. The repertoire holds about 140,000 distinct CDR3 sequences, with approximately 12% as singletons.

This TCR was recovered from a woman in her fifties or sixties with alopecia areata. Some clones in this sample may be carry-over from other donors' samples. The V gene is TRBV5-1, the J gene TRBJ2-3; no definite D call. Sequences were derived from whole blood, sampled in connection with sensitization to the hapten diphenylcyclopropenone (DPC). CDR3 in DNA: TGCGCCAGCAGGGGAACCCCAGATACGCAGTATTTT. Protein: CASRGTPDTQYF.